These T cell receptor beta chains were read from a single sample in a study of shared clonotypes between healthy human individuals. The method was immunoSEQ multiplex PCR; TCRdb's version includes in-frame clones alone and lacks a portion of them. The table includes around 2,000,000 clones, 85% to 95% detected once. The source material was naive CD8+ T cells sorted from blood. Receptor source: a man younger than 35 in good health. The CDR3 runs from the conserved cysteine through the conserved F or W. A D gene is named only where the DNA matches it firmly. Clone size is not always given. Where it is, it says once, few, many or a class for expanded clones.

J: TRBJ2-1; D: TRBD2; size: NA; V: TRBV7-3; CDR3: CASSPLAGGQNEQFF; DNA: TGTGCCAGCAGCCCCCTAGCGGGGGGCCAAAATGAGCAGTTCTTC
J: TRBJ2-1; D: NA; size: NA; V: TRBV5-6; CDR3: CASSLGRAPYNEQFF; DNA: TGTGCCAGCAGCTTGGGCAGGGCCCCCTACAATGAGCAGTTCTTC
J: TRBJ2-1; D: TRBD2; size: NA; V: TRBV4-1; CDR3: CASSQGLAGMDEQFF; DNA: TGCGCCAGCAGCCAAGGACTAGCGGGGATGGATGAGCAGTTCTTC
J: TRBJ1-1; D: NA; size: NA; V: TRBV13; CDR3: CASSASGNTEAFF; DNA: TGTGCCAGCAGCGCCTCAGGTAACACTGAAGCTTTCTTT
J: TRBJ2-7; D: NA; size: NA; V: TRBV28; CDR3: CASSFTDTYEQYF; DNA: TGTGCCAGCAGTTTTACAGATACCTACGAGCAGTACTTC
J: TRBJ2-5; D: NA; size: NA; V: TRBV5-6; CDR3: CASSLPGHETQYF; DNA: TGTGCCAGCAGCTTACCAGGGCACGAGACCCAGTACTTC
J: TRBJ2-7; D: TRBD1; size: NA; V: TRBV4-1; CDR3: CASSPGQGSYEQYF; DNA: TGCGCCAGCAGCCCCGGACAGGGATCCTACGAGCAGTACTTC
J: TRBJ2-1; D: TRBD2; size: NA; V: TRBV11-2; CDR3: CASSLVSASGGAVINEQFF; DNA: TGTGCCAGCAGCTTAGTCTCGGCTAGCGGGGGGGCCGTCATTAATGAGCAGTTCTTC
J: TRBJ2-5; D: NA; size: NA; V: TRBV4-3; CDR3: CASSQAFPIAAEETQYF; DNA: TGCGCCAGCAGCCAAGCCTTCCCTATAGCGGCTGAAGAGACCCAGTACTTC
J: TRBJ1-4; D: NA; size: NA; V: TRBV5-4; CDR3: CASSDSGAGDEKLFF; DNA: TGTGCCAGCAGTGACTCCGGGGCAGGAGACGAAAAACTGTTTTTT
J: TRBJ2-7; D: TRBD2; size: NA; V: TRBV19; CDR3: CASGGREGPYEQYF; DNA: TGTGCCAGCGGTGGACGGGAGGGCCCCTACGAGCAGTACTTC
J: TRBJ1-5; D: NA; size: NA; V: TRBV27; CDR3: CASSSQGSNQPQHF; DNA: TGTGCCAGCAGCTCCCAGGGGAGCAATCAGCCCCAGCATTTT
J: TRBJ2-1; D: NA; size: NA; V: TRBV27; CDR3: CASWAGAQQFF; DNA: TGTGCCAGTTGGGCGGGTGCACAGCAGTTCTTC
J: TRBJ2-3; D: TRBD2; size: NA; V: TRBV27; CDR3: CASSLGGTSGTDTQYF; DNA: TGTGCCAGCAGTTTAGGGGGGACTAGCGGCACAGATACGCAGTATTTT
J: TRBJ2-7; D: NA; size: once; V: TRBV13; CDR3: CASSPTDGSSYEQYF; DNA: TGTGCCAGCAGCCCGACCGACGGAAGCTCCTACGAGCAGTACTTC
J: TRBJ2-5; D: TRBD2; size: NA; V: TRBV4-1; CDR3: CASSQDPSGQETQYF; DNA: TGCGCCAGCAGCCAAGATCCTAGCGGTCAGGAGACCCAGTACTTC
J: TRBJ2-3; D: NA; size: NA; V: TRBV13; CDR3: CASSFWEGAADTQYF; DNA: TGTGCCAGCAGCTTTTGGGAAGGGGCGGCAGATACGCAGTATTTT
J: TRBJ2-5; D: NA; size: NA; V: TRBV6-6; CDR3: CASRPGTLQETQYF; DNA: TGTGCCAGTCGTCCAGGGACCCTCCAAGAGACCCAGTACTTC
J: TRBJ2-1; D: TRBD1; size: NA; V: TRBV7-9; CDR3: CASSFGQGWNEQFF; DNA: TGTGCCAGCAGCTTTGGACAGGGTTGGAATGAGCAGTTCTTC
J: TRBJ2-3; D: TRBD2; size: once; V: TRBV7-9; CDR3: CASSLIGRVSTDTQYF; DNA: TGTGCCAGCAGCTTGATCGGGAGGGTTAGCACAGATACGCAGTATTTT
J: TRBJ2-7; D: NA; size: NA; V: TRBV30; CDR3: CAWSGRESYEQYF; DNA: TGTGCCTGGAGTGGCAGGGAGTCGTACGAGCAGTACTTC
J: TRBJ1-2; D: NA; size: NA; V: TRBV6-5; CDR3: CASSYKGPSLGYGYTF; DNA: TGTGCCAGCAGTTACAAGGGGCCGAGCCTGGGCTATGGCTACACCTTC
J: TRBJ2-7; D: NA; size: NA; V: TRBV4-3; CDR3: CASSLGGGGGYEQYF; DNA: TGCGCCAGCAGTCTCGGAGGGGGAGGGGGCTACGAGCAGTACTTC
J: TRBJ2-5; D: NA; size: NA; V: TRBV2; CDR3: CASSESAAQETQYF; DNA: TGTGCCAGCAGTGAGTCGGCGGCACAAGAGACCCAGTACTTC
J: TRBJ2-3; D: TRBD2; size: NA; V: TRBV4-1; CDR3: CASSPGTSGAGDTQYF; DNA: TGCGCCAGCAGCCCGGGGACTAGCGGGGCCGGAGATACGCAGTATTTT
J: TRBJ2-7; D: NA; size: NA; V: TRBV11-2; CDR3: CASSLVSPEQYF; DNA: TGTGCCAGCAGCTTAGTCAGTCCCGAGCAGTACTTC
J: TRBJ1-2; D: NA; size: NA; V: TRBV6-5; CDR3: CASSYYQDVPNYGYTF; DNA: TGTGCCAGCAGTTATTATCAGGACGTACCCAACTATGGCTACACCTTC
J: TRBJ2-1; D: TRBD2; size: NA; V: TRBV7-3; CDR3: CASSLLIAGNNEQFF; DNA: TGTGCCAGCAGCTTACTTATAGCGGGGAACAATGAGCAGTTCTTC
J: TRBJ1-1; D: NA; size: NA; V: TRBV27; CDR3: CASSLRTPGQKNTEAFF; DNA: TGTGCCAGCAGTTTACGGACCCCGGGGCAGAAGAACACTGAAGCTTTCTTT
J: TRBJ2-1; D: NA; size: NA; V: TRBV6-1; CDR3: CASSEDRSFYNEQFF; DNA: TGTGCCAGCAGTGAGGACAGATCCTTTTACAATGAGCAGTTCTTC
J: TRBJ1-2; D: NA; size: once; V: TRBV30; CDR3: CAWRNARGYTF; DNA: TGTGCCTGGAGAAACGCTCGGGGCTACACCTTC
J: TRBJ2-2; D: NA; size: NA; V: TRBV19; CDR3: CASSIRTGELFF; DNA: TGTGCCAGTAGTATAAGGACCGGGGAGCTGTTTTTT
J: TRBJ2-5; D: TRBD2; size: NA; V: TRBV5-6; CDR3: CASSLELAGGGETQYF; DNA: TGTGCCAGCAGCTTGGAACTAGCGGGAGGGGGAGAGACCCAGTACTTC
J: TRBJ2-7; D: NA; size: NA; V: TRBV15; CDR3: CATSRFGMGSTYEQYF; DNA: TGTGCCACCAGCAGGTTCGGCATGGGGTCGACCTACGAGCAGTACTTC
J: TRBJ1-5; D: NA; size: NA; V: TRBV6-1; CDR3: CASSEEWVRGNQPQHF; DNA: TGTGCCAGCAGTGAAGAATGGGTCAGGGGCAATCAGCCCCAGCATTTT
J: TRBJ2-5; D: TRBD2; size: once; V: TRBV18; CDR3: CASSPTRLAGGLQVQETQYF; DNA: TGTGCCAGCTCACCTACGAGACTAGCGGGGGGGCTTCAGGTTCAGGAGACCCAGTACTTC
J: TRBJ2-7; D: NA; size: NA; V: TRBV6-6; CDR3: CASSFGNPSYEQYF; DNA: TGTGCCAGCAGTTTTGGGAATCCTTCCTACGAGCAGTACTTC
J: TRBJ2-5; D: TRBD2; size: NA; V: TRBV14; CDR3: CASSPPGLAKETQYF; DNA: TGTGCCAGCAGCCCCCCCGGACTAGCGAAGGAGACCCAGTACTTC
J: TRBJ1-6; D: NA; size: NA; V: TRBV5-5; CDR3: CASSEGRASYNSPLHF; DNA: TGTGCCAGCAGCGAGGGGAGGGCCTCCTATAATTCACCCCTCCACTTT
J: TRBJ2-7; D: NA; size: NA; V: TRBV30; CDR3: CAWRPFLGGTYEQYF; DNA: TGTGCCTGGAGGCCGTTCCTTGGAGGGACCTACGAGCAGTACTTC
J: TRBJ2-7; D: NA; size: NA; V: TRBV13; CDR3: CASSLTTEIYEQYF; DNA: TGTGCCAGCAGCCTAACGACAGAGATCTACGAGCAGTACTTC
J: TRBJ2-1; D: TRBD2; size: NA; V: TRBV7-8; CDR3: CASSLALAGGLDNEQFF; DNA: TGTGCCAGCAGCTTAGCCTTAGCGGGAGGCCTGGACAATGAGCAGTTCTTC
J: TRBJ1-1; D: TRBD1; size: NA; V: TRBV9; CDR3: CASSLGQGAVEAFF; DNA: TGTGCCAGCAGCTTGGGACAGGGCGCGGTTGAAGCCTTCTTT
J: TRBJ2-5; D: NA; size: NA; V: TRBV5-4; CDR3: CASSPGQQSQETQYF; DNA: TGTGCCAGCAGCCCCGGACAGCAGAGCCAAGAGACCCAGTACTTC
J: TRBJ2-4; D: TRBD1; size: NA; V: TRBV14; CDR3: CASSPQDIQGGFIAKNIQYF; DNA: TGTGCCAGCAGCCCCCAAGATATACAGGGGGGATTTATAGCCAAAAACATTCAGTACTTC
J: TRBJ2-3; D: TRBD1; size: NA; V: TRBV27; CDR3: CASSPGTGLDTQYF; DNA: TGTGCCAGCAGTCCCGGGACAGGGCTGGATACGCAGTATTTT
J: TRBJ1-5; D: NA; size: NA; V: TRBV6-5; CDR3: CASSLGQSQPQHF; DNA: TGTGCCAGCAGCCTAGGACAGTCACAGCCCCAGCATTTT
J: TRBJ2-1; D: NA; size: NA; V: TRBV5-1; CDR3: CASSRWGQDNEQFF; DNA: TGCGCCAGCAGCAGGTGGGGGCAGGACAATGAGCAGTTCTTC
J: TRBJ2-7; D: NA; size: NA; V: TRBV7-9; CDR3: CASSSGPYEQYF; DNA: TGTGCCAGCAGCTCGGGGCCCTACGAGCAGTACTTC
J: TRBJ2-2; D: TRBD1; size: NA; V: TRBV6-6; CDR3: CASSPGDRGRGGELFF; DNA: TGTGCCAGCAGTCCCGGGGACAGGGGACGAGGCGGGGAGCTGTTTTTT
J: TRBJ2-7; D: TRBD1; size: NA; V: TRBV27; CDR3: CASTGQGNEQYF; DNA: TGTGCCAGCACCGGACAGGGGAACGAGCAGTACTTC
J: TRBJ2-2; D: NA; size: NA; V: TRBV10-2; CDR3: CASSLPDSGTGELFF; DNA: TGCGCCAGCAGCCTACCGGACAGCGGCACCGGGGAGCTGTTTTTT
J: TRBJ2-7; D: NA; size: once; V: TRBV4-1; CDR3: CASSHIIAEGSYEQYF; DNA: TGCGCCAGCAGCCACATAATAGCGGAGGGCTCCTACGAGCAGTACTTC
J: TRBJ1-1; D: NA; size: NA; V: TRBV7-2; CDR3: CASSLGPQELMNTEAFF; DNA: TGTGCCAGCAGCTTAGGGCCACAGGAGCTGATGAACACTGAAGCTTTCTTT
J: TRBJ2-5; D: NA; size: NA; V: TRBV10-1; CDR3: CASSEFRFGETQYF; DNA: TGCGCCAGCAGTGAGTTCCGGTTCGGGGAGACCCAGTACTTC